This record concerns one TCR beta chain sequence. These data are taken from a study of T cell changes during pregnancy in multiple sclerosis. CDR1 and CDR2 from the germline V gene are MNHEY and SMNVEV (reference sequence). V lost 5 bases to trimming and J lost 7 bases; unmatched junction nucleotides: 10. The CDR3 consists of 14 residues. Some clones are missing from TCRdb's copy, which holds only in-frame ones; the method was immunoSEQ multiplex PCR. The sample includes roughly 38,000 clones, 90% of them seen just once. This receptor was obtained from a female donor with multiple sclerosis, enrolled in a pregnancy study. The input for sequencing was CD8+ T cells from peripheral blood mononuclear cells, taken in the first trimester of pregnancy. This chain connects TRBV27 to TRBJ1-2; 7 nucleotides match TRBD1. The CDR3 here is CASSPIRYRGGYTF. As DNA, the CDR3 is TGTGCCAGCAGTCCGATCCGATACAGGGGTGGCTACACCTTC.